These 32 T cell receptor beta chains originate from one sample sequenced in a study of blood T cell repertoires in COVID-19. Sequencing used immunoSEQ multiplex PCR; TCRdb keeps in-frame clones, though not all of them. The profile shows tens of thousands of clones, 80% to 85% of them singletons. The specimen was peripheral blood. The receptor source for this set is a woman of 80 years or more with active or convalescent COVID-19.

V gene TRBV7-2 combines with J gene TRBJ2-6; possibly TRBD2 for D (5 bases). V lost 4 bases to trimming and J lost 0 bases, with 10 bases between them. CDR1 and CDR2 from the germline V gene are SGHTA and FQGNSA. CDR3 length: 16 residues. The CDR3 region is CASSSGRGSGANVLTF. The CDR3 bases are TGTGCCAGCAGCTCTGGACGGGGCTCTGGGGCCAACGTCCTGACTTTC.

This clone was detected only once. The chain has TRBV11-3 and TRBJ2-1; 12 nucleotides align to TRBD2. The CDR3 contains 15 residues. Unmatched junction bases numbered 3, after V lost 2 bases and J lost 7 bases. Germline lookup yields CDR1 SGHNT and CDR2 YENEEA. In DNA form, the CDR3 reads TGTGCCAGCAGCTTAACTAGCGGGAGGTCAAATGAGCAGTTCTTC. Translating gives CASSLTSGRSNEQFF.

This clone was seen only a few times. V and J are TRBV19 and TRBJ2-3; tentatively, D is TRBD2 (7 bases). Germline CDR1 and CDR2: LNHDA and SQIVND (reference sequence). V was clipped by 8 bases and J by 5 bases, with 20 bases between them. CDR3 length: 15 residues. CDR3 in amino acids: CASSGEGGSGDTQYF. The CDR3 DNA reads TGTGCCAGTTCTGGGGAGGGGGGTTCCGGAGATACGCAGTATTTT.

The chain uses TRBV7-8 and TRBJ2-5, with TRBD2 matching over 14 bases. This CDR3 comprises 16 residues. Germline V gives CDR1 SGHVS, CDR2 FQNEAQ. Germline trimming cut 5 bases from V and 4 bases from J; bases unmatched to any gene: 6. In nucleotides, the CDR3 is TGTGCCAGCAGCGAAGGGACTAGCGGGGGACCAGAGACCCAGTACTTC. Translation: CASSEGTSGGPETQYF.

The chain recombines TRBV4-2 with TRBJ2-7; 9 bases match TRBD1. CDR3 length: 16 amino acids. J lost 5 bases, V lost 0 bases, and 8 bases had no gene match. The germline V gene has CDR1 LGHNA and CDR2 YNFKEQ. The CDR3 sequence: CASSQDGRQGGDEQYF. The CDR3 DNA reads TGTGCCAGCAGCCAAGATGGTCGACAGGGGGGCGACGAGCAGTACTTC.

This chain links TRBV10-3 with TRBJ2-3; 10 nucleotides match TRBD2. With 0 bases clipped from V and 10 bases from J, the junction kept 10 bases outside the gene matches. Looked up from germline, CDR1 is ENHRY and CDR2 is SYGVKD. This CDR3 is built from 16 residues. CDR3 residues: CAISESSGGAPFAQYF. The CDR3 nucleotides are TGTGCCATCAGTGAGTCCAGCGGGGGGGCCCCGTTTGCGCAGTATTTT.

This chain connects TRBV19 to TRBJ1-6, with D possibly TRBD1 on 6 matching bases. The V and J ends lost 1 base and 7 bases respectively, with 23 bases between them. Germline V gene sequence: CDR1 LNHDA, CDR2 SQIVND (reference sequence). This CDR3 contains 19 residues. CDR3 amino acids: CASSIARLLFRDMNSPLHF. CDR3 DNA: TGTGCCAGTAGTATAGCCCGCCTACTATTCCGGGACATGAATTCACCCCTCCACTTT.

This clone was seen a handful of times. V and J are TRBV19 and TRBJ2-5, with 8 positions matching TRBD2. Germline lookup yields CDR1 LNHDA and CDR2 SQIVND (reference sequence). Trimming removed 8 bases from V and 2 bases from J; junction bases left unmatched: 10. This CDR3 is built from 15 residues. Written as DNA, the CDR3 is TGTGCCAGTTCACCGGGACTAGTAAAACAAGAGACCCAGTACTTC. It encodes CASSPGLVKQETQYF.

The chain links TRBV12-5 to TRBJ1-4, with TRBD1 matching 7 bases. This CDR3 comprises 18 residues. CDR1 and CDR2 (germline): LGHNT, FRNRAP. Unmatched junction bases numbered 13, after V lost 6 bases and J lost 0 bases. CDR3 loop: CASGPPPGQLATNEKLFF. CDR3 nucleotide sequence: TGTGCTAGTGGCCCGCCCCCGGGACAGCTTGCAACTAATGAAAAACTGTTTTTT.

The chain uses TRBV19 and TRBJ2-5, with 11 positions matching TRBD1. The CDR3 is 15 residues long. J lost 5 bases, V lost 7 bases, and 9 bases had no gene match. Germline assignment: CDR1 LNHDA and CDR2 SQIVND (reference sequence). This CDR3 is CASTRTGGALETQYF. CDR3 sequence (DNA): TGTGCCAGTACGCGGACAGGGGGCGCTTTGGAGACCCAGTACTTC. The full variable domain, in which reference TRBV19 and TRBJ2-5 provide the parts outside the CDR3, is DGGITQSPKYLFRKEGQNVTLSCEQNLNHDAMYWYRQDPGQGLRLIYYSQIVNDFQKGDIAEGYSVSREKKESFPLTVTSAQKNPTAFYLCASTRTGGALETQYFGPGTRLLVL.

V and J are TRBV5-1 and TRBJ2-3, with TRBD2 matching over 13 bases. The CDR3 runs to 16 residues. V lost 4 bases and J lost 4; bases outside the gene matches: 6. Germline V lookup: CDR1 SGHRS, CDR2 YFSETQ. CDR3 residues: CASSPTSGGVSDTQYF. The CDR3 coding sequence is TGCGCCAGCAGCCCAACTAGCGGGGGGGTTTCAGATACGCAGTATTTT. Based on the CDR3 plus reference TRBV5-1 and TRBJ2-3, the full variable domain is KAGVTQTPRYLIKTRGQQVTLSCSPISGHRSVSWYQQTPGQGLQFLFEYFSETQRNKGNFPGRFSGRQFSNSRSEMNVSTLELGDSALYLCASSPTSGGVSDTQYFGPGTRLTVL.

V gene TRBV12-5 combines with J gene TRBJ2-3, with TRBD2 matching 7 bases. Germline V gene lookup returns CDR1 LGHNT and CDR2 FRNRAP. The CDR3 has 14 amino acids. V shed 5 bases, J shed 8 bases, and the junction held 10 bases outside the gene matches. Here the CDR3 reads CASGPSAGGGTQYF. The CDR3 DNA sequence: TGTGCTAGTGGTCCTTCGGCGGGCGGGGGTACGCAGTATTTT.

The V gene is TRBV7-9, the J gene TRBJ2-7; no clear D gene. The CDR3 spans 15 residues. V was shortened by 4 bases and J by 0 bases, with 13 bases between the two germline ends. Germline CDR1 reads SEHNR; CDR2 reads FQNEAQ (reference sequence). CDR3 in amino acids: CASSSDQPGSYEQYF. The DNA for the CDR3 is TGTGCCAGCAGCTCAGACCAACCGGGCTCCTACGAGCAGTACTTC.

V usage is TRBV28 and J usage is TRBJ2-1, with 8 bases that match TRBD2. This CDR3 region has 15 residues. Trimming cost V 3 bases and J 8 bases; bases outside gene matches: 9. The germline V gene encodes CDR1 MDHEN and CDR2 SYDVKM. The CDR3 spells CASSFRGLAAHEQFF. The CDR3 DNA reads as TGTGCCAGCAGTTTTAGAGGACTAGCCGCCCATGAGCAGTTCTTC.

This sequence joins TRBV3-1 (or the pseudogene TRBV3-2) and TRBJ2-7; D might be TRBD1 (5 bases). Germline-derived CDR1 and CDR2 are LGHDT and YNNKEL (reference sequence). CDR3 length: 15 amino acids. V lost 2 bases and J 9 bases, leaving 20 bases between the germline ends. Here the CDR3 DNA reads TGTGCCAGCAGCCAAACGGTTCTAAAGGGGTCCTTGCAGTACTTC. It translates to CASSQTVLKGSLQYF.

The chain has TRBV5-5 and TRBJ2-2, with D unresolved. Trimming stripped 2 bases from V and 0 bases from J, with 11 bases between. Germline-derived CDR1 and CDR2 are SGHKS and YYEKEE (reference sequence). The length of the CDR3 is 16 residues. The CDR3 sequence: CASSLQLFTNTGELFF. CDR3 in DNA: TGTGCCAGCAGCTTACAGCTTTTTACGAACACCGGGGAGCTGTTTTTT.

Written as DNA, the CDR3 is TGTGCCAGCAGCCTAGTAGGGGCGAGATACGAGCAGTACTTC. It yields the protein CASSLVGARYEQYF. V gene TRBV6-2 or TRBV6-3 combines with J gene TRBJ2-7; D possibly corresponds to TRBD1 (5 bases). Trimming took 6 bases from V and 4 from J, leaving 16 bases between them. This CDR3 region has 14 residues. CDR1 is MNHEY and CDR2 is SVGEGT in the germline V gene.

The chain has TRBV7-3 and TRBJ1-2, with 9 bases that match TRBD1. Trimming cost V 5 bases and J 3 bases; bases outside gene matches: 7. The CDR3 covers 15 residues. The V gene's germline CDR1 is SGHTA and CDR2 FQGTGA. For the CDR3, the DNA is TGTGCCAGCAGCCCTGGACAGGGGATCGACTATGGCTACACCTTC. It encodes CASSPGQGIDYGYTF.

This rearrangement joins TRBV5-6 to TRBJ2-3, with a weak D call TRBD2 (6 bases). V lost 4 bases and J lost 6, with 15 bases in between. The CDR3 runs 14 residues. The germline V gene has CDR1 SGHDT and CDR2 YYEEEE. The CDR3 region is CASSTDYHRDTQYF. As DNA, the CDR3 is TGTGCCAGCAGCACGGACTACCATCGCGATACGCAGTATTTT.

The J gene is TRBJ1-3, the V gene TRBV27; TRBD1 agrees at 7 bases. From germline, CDR1 is MNHEY and CDR2 SMNVEV (reference sequence). The junction had 3 bases not matched to a gene; V was cut back by 5 bases and J by 2 bases. The length of the CDR3 is 14 residues. The CDR3 DNA reads TGTGCCAGCAGTCCGCAGGGGGCTGGAAACACCATATATTTT. It yields the protein CASSPQGAGNTIYF.

The CDR3 sequence is CAISESEGQGPTEQYF. CDR3 bases: TGTGCCATCAGTGAGTCAGAAGGACAGGGACCCACCGAGCAGTACTTC. V is TRBV10-3 and J is TRBJ2-7; 8 nucleotides align to TRBD1. The CDR3 loop spans 16 amino acids. Per germline, CDR1 ENHRY and CDR2 SYGVKD. The junction had 10 bases not matched to a gene; V was cut back by 0 bases and J by 6 bases.

The gene calls are TRBV7-3 and TRBJ1-2; D perhaps matches TRBD1 (5 bases). Germline V CDR1 and CDR2: SGHTA, FQGTGA. Trimming shortened V by 5 bases and J by 4 bases, and 11 bases separated the two germline ends. The CDR3 spans 13 residues. Here the CDR3 reads CASSQSGGYGYTF. The CDR3 nucleotides are TGTGCCAGCAGCCAATCGGGGGGCTATGGCTACACCTTC.

The chain employs TRBV6-6 and TRBJ2-3; 8 bases agree with TRBD1. The CDR3 loop spans 12 amino acids. Germline-derived CDR1 and CDR2 are MNHNY and SVGAGI (reference sequence). With V trimmed by 2 bases and J by 13 bases, 5 bases remained unmatched. The CDR3 DNA reads as TGTGCCAGCAGTTACGGGACAGGTCGTGAGTATTTT. Translated: CASSYGTGREYF.

This clone was counted only a few times. The chain links TRBV19 to TRBJ2-5, with a tentative D call TRBD1 (6 bases). CDR1 and CDR2 from the germline V gene are LNHDA and SQIVND (reference sequence). The CDR3 has 15 residues. V lost 5 bases, J lost 1 base, and 14 bases lay in between. CDR3 DNA sequence: TGTGCCAGTAGTTCCCAGACAGGAGCCCAAGAGACCCAGTACTTC. Translating gives CASSSQTGAQETQYF.

This clone was seen only a few times. The rearrangement uses TRBV2 and TRBJ2-2; 8 bases map to TRBD2. Germline trimming cut 2 bases from V and 7 bases from J; bases unmatched to any gene: 3. The CDR3 is made up of 14 amino acids. The germline V gene has CDR1 SNHLY and CDR2 FYNNEI. Here the CDR3 DNA reads TGTGCCAGCAGTGAAAGGCTAGCGGGCGGGGAGCTGTTTTTT. This codes for CASSERLAGGELFF.

V is TRBV27 and J is TRBJ1-5; the D is unclear. V lost 5 bases, J lost 5 bases, and 10 bases lay in between. The CDR3 contains 13 residues. Germline lookup yields CDR1 MNHEY and CDR2 SMNVEV (reference sequence). CDR3 residues: CASSQMSDQPQHF. The DNA of the CDR3 is TGTGCCAGCAGTCAGATGTCAGATCAGCCCCAGCATTTT.

The rearrangement links TRBV5-1 to TRBJ2-5; possible D gene TRBD1, 5 bases. V gave up 4 bases and J gave up 1 base, with 14 bases separating them. The CDR3 loop spans 15 amino acids. The germline gives CDR1 SGHRS, CDR2 YFSETQ. CDR3 sequence (DNA): TGCGCCAGCAGCCGCCCGACAGTGACCCAAGAGACCCAGTACTTC. This codes for CASSRPTVTQETQYF. Supplemented by reference TRBV5-1 and TRBJ2-5, the full variable domain reads KAGVTQTPRYLIKTRGQQVTLSCSPISGHRSVSWYQQTPGQGLQFLFEYFSETQRNKGNFPGRFSGRQFSNSRSEMNVSTLELGDSALYLCASSRPTVTQETQYFGPGTRLLVL.

The rearrangement uses TRBV4-2 and TRBJ2-7, with D maybe TRBD2 (5 bases). The CDR3 spans 14 residues. V was trimmed by 0 bases and J by 4 bases, leaving 10 bases between them. Looked up from germline, CDR1 is LGHNA and CDR2 is YNFKEQ. CDR3 sequence reads: CASSQDRTLYEQYF. In nucleotides, the CDR3 is TGTGCCAGCAGCCAAGACCGGACTCTTTACGAGCAGTACTTC.

Only one count was recorded for this clone. CDR3 in DNA: TGTGCCAGCAGCAGACTAGCGGGAGGCTATGAGCAGTTCTTC. As protein: CASSRLAGGYEQFF. V and J are TRBV6-2 or TRBV6-3 and TRBJ2-1, with 13 nucleotides matching TRBD2. The junction had 4 bases not matched to a gene; V was cut back by 6 bases and J by 8 bases. Germline CDR1 and CDR2: MNHEY and SVGEGT. CDR3 length equals 14 residues.

This clone appeared a single time. The V gene is TRBV2, the J gene TRBJ2-1; weak D call: TRBD2 (6 bases). The length of the CDR3 is 14 residues. Trimming shortened V by 6 bases and J by 0 bases, and 9 bases separated the two germline ends. Germline CDR1 and CDR2: SNHLY and FYNNEI. The CDR3 nucleotides are TGTGCCAGCAGCCTAGCGTCCTCCTACAATGAGCAGTTCTTC. Translated, it gives CASSLASSYNEQFF.

This rearrangement joins TRBV3-1 (or the pseudogene TRBV3-2) to TRBJ1-4; D is uncertain. Trimming cost V 6 bases and J 7 bases, with 12 bases left between them. Per the germline V gene, CDR1 is LGHDT and CDR2 is YNNKEL (reference sequence). The CDR3 has 13 amino acids. DNA of the CDR3: TGTGCCAGCAGGGGGTCTCGGGGTGAAAAACTGTTTTTT. Its protein is CASRGSRGEKLFF.

CDR3 sequence (DNA): TGCGCCAGCAGCGCCGAGGACAGGGGTGTAGGCCCGGCTTTCTTT. It translates to CASSAEDRGVGPAFF. The chain has TRBV5-1 and TRBJ1-1; 9 bases are a match to TRBD1. This CDR3 has 15 residues. Germline assignment: CDR1 SGHRS and CDR2 YFSETQ. The ends lost 4 bases at V and 11 bases at J; junction bases unmatched: 15. Full variable domain (remainder filled in from reference TRBV5-1 and TRBJ1-1): KAGVTQTPRYLIKTRGQQVTLSCSPISGHRSVSWYQQTPGQGLQFLFEYFSETQRNKGNFPGRFSGRQFSNSRSEMNVSTLELGDSALYLCASSAEDRGVGPAFFGQGTRLTVV.